The 26 T cell receptor beta chains below all came from one sample that was sequenced in a study of OX40 agonist ivuxolimab in advanced cancers. Libraries came from the immunoSEQ multiplex PCR assay. Sourced from immuneACCESS, this table was stored by TCRdb with only in-frame sequences that have V and J called. A share of the clones is absent; for the studies checked, an unresolved V gene accounts for under half, and the remainder has no known explanation. Across this sample there are tens of thousands of clones, with around 84% seen only once. The ten largest clones add up to about 4.2% of the sample. Sequenced material: CD4+ or CD8+ T cells sorted from blood, taken in a trial of the OX40 agonist ivuxolimab. These receptor sequences come from an adult with an advanced solid tumor such as melanoma, head and neck, liver or kidney cancer.

The chain couples TRBV15 to TRBJ2-7, with 8 bases matching TRBD1. V shed 0 bases and J 5 bases; nucleotides not matched to a gene: 3. Germline CDR1 and CDR2: LNHNV and YYDKDF (reference sequence). The CDR3 totals 14 residues. CDR3 nucleotides: TGTGCCACCAGCAGAGACAGGGGGCCCCACGAGCAGTACTTC. Translating gives CATSRDRGPHEQYF.

The V and J genes are TRBV2 and TRBJ2-5, with 9 bases matching TRBD1. Unmatched junction bases numbered 15, after V lost 7 bases and J lost 3 bases. In germline, CDR1 is SNHLY, CDR2 FYNNEI. The CDR3 length is 17 residues. The DNA for the CDR3 is TGTGCCAGCACCCAACAGGGGGCGCGTTGGGCCGAAGAGACCCAGTACTTC. Protein product: CASTQQGARWAEETQYF.

The J gene is TRBJ1-5, the V gene TRBV28; TRBD1 might be the D (5 bases). V lost 5 bases and J lost 4, with 15 bases in between. This CDR3 spans 15 amino acids. Germline CDR1 is MDHEN and CDR2 is SYDVKM. The CDR3 loop is CASSGVDTINQPQHF. In DNA form, the CDR3 reads TGTGCCAGCAGTGGGGTGGACACTATTAATCAGCCCCAGCATTTT.

The chain links TRBV25-1 to TRBJ1-1, with no clear D. The V end was cut by 3 bases, the J end by 6 bases, with 14 bases between. Per germline, CDR1 MGHDK and CDR2 SYGVNS. The CDR3 loop spans 14 amino acids. CDR3 DNA: TGTGCCAGCAGTGACGAGACTCTTAACGCTGAAGCTTTCTTT. It yields the protein CASSDETLNAEAFF.

V is TRBV29-1 and J is TRBJ2-3; D not resolved. The germline CDR1 and CDR2 sequences are SQVTM and ANQGSEA. The V and J ends lost 6 bases and 4 bases respectively, with 8 bases between them. The CDR3 sequence is 11 residues long. The CDR3 DNA reads as TGCAGCGTGGAGTCTCCAGATACGCAGTATTTT. This gives the protein CSVESPDTQYF.

This clone has only one observation. CDR3 loop: CASSPPPGLKPQHF. CDR3 sequence (DNA): TGTGCCAGCTCACCACCGCCAGGGTTGAAGCCCCAGCATTTT. The chain recombines TRBV18 with TRBJ1-5; weak D call: TRBD1 (5 bases). Germline-derived CDR1 and CDR2 are KGHSH and LQKENI. The CDR3 has 14 amino acids. Between the trimmed V and J ends, which lost 0 bases and 8 bases, there was a span of 11 bases.

DNA of the CDR3: TGCGCCAGCAGCCAACCGGGACAGGGGGCCGGAGAGACCCAGTACTTC. This encodes CASSQPGQGAGETQYF. The chain uses TRBV4-1 and TRBJ2-5; 12 bases agree with TRBD1. This CDR3 is built from 16 residues. Germline V gives CDR1 MGHRA, CDR2 YSYEKL. J gave up 4 bases and V 2 bases, and 5 bases lay outside the gene matches.

This clone was seen just once. The chain uses TRBV29-1 and TRBJ2-3; weak D call: TRBD1 (5 bases). Germline CDR1 is SQVTM and CDR2 is ANQGSEA. This CDR3 spans 13 amino acids. V lost 5 bases to trimming and J lost 2 bases, with 11 bases between them. The CDR3 bases are TGCAGCGTTTGGGGCGGTCCCACAGATACGCAGTATTTT. This sequence encodes CSVWGGPTDTQYF.

This chain uses TRBV13 with TRBJ2-5; possibly TRBD1 or TRBD2 for D (5 bases each). The end of the DNA is better explained by TRBJ2-7, so the J call may be wrong. The CDR3 is 14 residues long. Germline values: CDR1 PRHDT, CDR2 FYEKMQ (reference sequence). The CDR3 loop is CASSLGPVSYEQYF. The CDR3 bases are TGTGCCAGCAGCTTGGGACCGGTTTCCTACGAGCAGTACTTC.

V and J are TRBV9 and TRBJ2-1; TRBD2 matches 11 bases. The CDR3 totals 14 residues. J lost 6 bases, V lost 4 bases, and 3 bases had no gene match. Germline V CDR1 and CDR2: SGDLS, YYNGEE. In DNA, the CDR3 is TGTGCCAGCAGCCCTGGACTAGCGGGCAATGAGCAGTTCTTC. It is translated as CASSPGLAGNEQFF.

V and J are TRBV6-1 and TRBJ1-2; TRBD1 is a possible D gene (6 bases). Germline V gene data show CDR1 as MNHNS and CDR2 as SASEGT. The CDR3 is 13 amino acids. Trimming took off 1 base at V and 4 bases at J, with 7 bases between the two ends. The CDR3 reads CASSEGGGYGYTF. The CDR3, as DNA: TGTGCCAGCAGTGAAGGAGGGGGCTATGGCTACACCTTC.

The CDR3 DNA follows: TGTGCCACCTCTTCGCGGGGAGGGACAGATACGCAGTATTTT. This codes for CATSSRGGTDTQYF. The V call is TRBV6-1, the J call TRBJ2-3; the match to TRBD2 covers 7 bases. The CDR3 spans 14 residues. V gave up 10 bases and J gave up 3 bases; unmatched junction bases: 10. Per germline, CDR1 MNHNS and CDR2 SASEGT.

The V call is TRBV2, the J call TRBJ1-3; D unclear. The germline V and J ends were trimmed by 4 bases and 9 bases, with 13 bases remaining between them. CDR1 SNHLY and CDR2 FYNNEI come from the germline V gene. This CDR3 has 13 residues. The CDR3 region is CASSVPPGSTIYF. The CDR3 coding sequence is TGTGCCAGCAGTGTCCCGCCGGGGTCCACCATATATTTT.

The V and J genes are TRBV28 and TRBJ2-7; 7 bases agree with TRBD1. Germline assignment: CDR1 MDHEN and CDR2 SYDVKM. Trimming took 4 bases from V and 6 from J; bases not matched to a gene: 9. The CDR3 runs to 14 residues. The CDR3 coding sequence is TGTGCCAGCAGTTCCCGACAGGGTATCTTCGAGCAGTACTTC. This sequence encodes CASSSRQGIFEQYF.

The chain links TRBV5-5 to TRBJ1-2, with D hard to call. Germline V gene data show CDR1 as SGHKS and CDR2 as YYEKEE (reference sequence). V lost 6 bases, J lost 9 bases, and 21 bases lay in between. CDR3 length: 14 amino acids. CDR3 sequence reads: CASTEPSRIISYTF. CDR3 in DNA: TGTGCCAGCACCGAACCCTCCAGGATTATAAGCTACACCTTC.

V usage is TRBV6-1 and J usage is TRBJ2-5; D gene unclear. Gene TRBJ2-7 matches the end of the DNA better, so the J call may be wrong. CDR1 is MNHNS and CDR2 is SASEGT in the germline V gene. CDR3 length: 14 residues. The CDR3 loop is CASSESWAAYEQYF. CDR3 DNA: TGTGCCAGCAGTGAAAGCTGGGCTGCCTACGAGCAGTACTTC.

The rearrangement joins TRBV19 to TRBJ1-5, with D unresolved. The CDR3 is 13 amino acids. Germline loops: CDR1 LNHDA, CDR2 SQIVND (reference sequence). The V end was cut by 1 base, the J end by 4 bases, with 5 bases between. CDR3 residues: CASSIVRNQPQHF. In nucleotides, the CDR3 is TGTGCCAGTAGTATAGTCCGGAATCAGCCCCAGCATTTT.

This chain joins TRBV2 and TRBJ2-1; 7 bases line up with TRBD2. The CDR3 has 15 amino acids. Germline CDR1 is SNHLY and CDR2 is FYNNEI. The trim removed 6 bases at V and 5 bases at J, leaving 10 bases unmatched. The CDR3 protein is CASRQLAQDNNEQFF. The CDR3 DNA reads as TGTGCCAGCAGACAACTAGCGCAAGATAACAATGAGCAGTTCTTC.

This chain links TRBV6-6 with TRBJ1-6, with D uncertain. V dropped 0 bases and J dropped 5 bases, with 11 bases sitting between them. The CDR3 runs 16 residues. Germline CDR1 is MNHNY and CDR2 is SVGAGI (reference sequence). The DNA of the CDR3 is TGTGCCAGCAGTTACTCGAGGGCACTGAATAATTCACCCCTCCACTTT. Translation gives CASSYSRALNNSPLHF.

The chain carries TRBV4-1 and TRBJ2-1; D is unresolved. The CDR3 has 15 residues. Trimming removed 0 bases from V and 2 bases from J, with 8 bases in between. The germline CDR1 and CDR2 sequences are MGHRA and YSYEKL. The CDR3 DNA reads TGCGCCAGCAGCCAAGAACGCCCAACCTACAATGAGCAGTTCTTC. It specifies CASSQERPTYNEQFF.

This chain connects TRBV6-6 to TRBJ2-1; 9 nucleotides line up with TRBD1. CDR1 MNHNY and CDR2 SVGAGI come from the germline V gene (reference sequence). V trimming: 6 bases; J trimming: 6 bases; junction bases outside the gene matches: 6. This CDR3 is built from 14 residues. The CDR3 reads CASSTGTGPNEQFF. DNA for the CDR3: TGTGCCAGCAGCACCGGGACAGGGCCCAATGAGCAGTTCTTC.

V is TRBV6-5 and J is TRBJ2-7; TRBD1 aligns across 8 bases. Germline loops: CDR1 MNHEY, CDR2 SVGAGI. This CDR3 has 13 residues. The trim removed 8 bases at V and 2 bases at J, leaving 5 bases unmatched. In DNA form, the CDR3 reads TGTGCCAGCCGACGGACAGGGCCCTACGAGCAGTACTTC. Its translation is CASRRTGPYEQYF.

This sequence joins TRBV29-1 and TRBJ1-4, with no clear D. V was cut by 7 bases and J by 4 bases, with 10 bases left in between. Germline CDR1 SQVTM, CDR2 ANQGSEA. This CDR3 is built from 12 residues. As DNA, the CDR3 is TGCAGCGCGGTGGGGTTTAATGAAAAACTGTTTTTT. The encoded protein is CSAVGFNEKLFF.

This clone was picked up one time. V and J are TRBV19 and TRBJ1-4; D may be TRBD1 (6 bases). The CDR3 loop spans 13 amino acids. The V gene lost 4 bases and the J gene lost 8 bases, with 11 bases spanning the gap. The germline V gene has CDR1 LNHDA and CDR2 SQIVND (reference sequence). The CDR3 reads CASSTGGQEKLFF. As DNA, the CDR3 is TGTGCCAGTAGTACGGGGGGCCAGGAAAAACTGTTTTTT.

The chain couples TRBV2 to TRBJ2-7; D call uncertain. The CDR3 runs to 13 residues. The germline gives CDR1 SNHLY, CDR2 FYNNEI. The V gene lost 4 bases and the J gene lost 5 bases, with 12 bases spanning the gap. This chain's CDR3 is CASSGPTVHEQYF. The CDR3 DNA follows: TGTGCCAGCAGTGGACCCACTGTCCACGAGCAGTACTTC.

The rearrangement joins TRBV30 to TRBJ1-6; D remains unclear. The CDR3 has 14 amino acids. Trimming pared 1 base from V and 9 bases from J, leaving 13 bases between. The germline V gene encodes CDR1 GTSNPN and CDR2 SVGIG (reference sequence). CDR3 DNA: TGTGCCTGGAGTGAGATAGGGATCAGTTCACCCCTCCACTTT. Translating it yields CAWSEIGISSPLHF.